What follows are 5 T cell receptor beta chains derived from one specimen sequenced in a study of spatial heterogeneity in lung cancer (dated by TCRdb to about 2019). The time point label of this sample denotes: blood at routine non-recurrence follow-up after resection. The receptor library was made with 5' RACE. These reads were obtained on a NextSeq 500. Through fastp at Q25 and MiXCR, TCRdb rebuilt clones from the public reads, retaining in-frame beta chains. Each CDR3 protein gets just one entry, which takes the most common genes and DNA from the rows behind it. This sample has 40,000 to 45,000 distinct CDR3 sequences in its table, and about 23% of those were observed once. The ten largest clones represent under 8.5% of the sample. The sequenced sample was PBMCs, obtained at follow-up. The receptors stem from a female donor with early-stage non-small cell lung cancer.

This clonotype showed up many times. The chain recombines TRBV3-1 with TRBJ1-1; D ambiguous. CDR1 and CDR2 from the germline V gene are LGHDT and YNNKEL (reference sequence). The V end was cut by 4 bases, the J end by 7 bases, with 13 bases between. This CDR3 region has 13 residues. The CDR3 DNA reads TGTGCCAGCAGCCCCAAAACGTATAATGAAGCTTTCTTT. Encoded protein: CASSPKTYNEAFF.

The sample holds a few counts of this clonotype. The chain links TRBV9 to TRBJ1-2; D is unresolved. The CDR3 is made up of 13 amino acids. The germline V gene encodes CDR1 SGDLS and CDR2 YYNGEE. V lost 0 bases and J lost 5, with 8 bases in between. This chain's CDR3 is CASSVGWGYGYTF. The CDR3 DNA reads TGTGCCAGCAGCGTAGGATGGGGATATGGCTACACCTTC.

This clonotype was counted many times. The chain recombines TRBV3-1 with TRBJ2-1; the match to TRBD2 covers 14 bases. CDR3 size: 16 residues. Losses at the gene ends were 0 bases for V and 10 bases for J; bases not matched to a gene: 5. Germline CDR1 and CDR2: LGHDT and YNNKEL (reference sequence). CDR3 in DNA: TGTGCCAGCAGCCAAGATCCGGGACTAGCGGGAGTAGAGCAGTTCTTC. Translating gives CASSQDPGLAGVEQFF.

The chain joins TRBV5-1 to TRBJ2-1, with D tentatively TRBD1 (7 bases). The V end lost 0 bases, the J end lost 6 bases, and 10 bases lay between the germline ends. The CDR3 is 14 residues long. Germline V gene lookup returns CDR1 SGHRS and CDR2 YFSETQ. The CDR3 sequence is CASSLVQGGNEQFF. CDR3 in DNA: TGCGCCAGCAGCTTGGTCCAGGGGGGCAATGAGCAGTTCTTC. Based on the CDR3 plus reference TRBV5-1 and TRBJ2-1, the full variable domain is KAGVTQTPRYLIKTRGQQVTLSCSPISGHRSVSWYQQTPGQGLQFLFEYFSETQRNKGNFPGRFSGRQFSNSRSEMNVSTLELGDSALYLCASSLVQGGNEQFFGPGTRLTVL.

The CDR3 reads CASSELMGVGTDTQYF. The CDR3 DNA follows: TGCGCCAGCAGTGAGTTGATGGGGGTTGGGACAGATACGCAGTATTTT. The chain recombines TRBV10-1 with TRBJ2-3, with D perhaps TRBD1 or TRBD2 (5 bases each). In germline, CDR1 is WNHNN, CDR2 SYGVQD (reference sequence). The CDR3 is made up of 16 amino acids. Trimming shortened V by 1 base and J by 3 bases, and 14 bases separated the two germline ends.